This T cell receptor beta chain was recovered during a study of OX40 agonist ivuxolimab in advanced cancers. As for the study in general: Mean age roughly 65 years, range about 23 to 80; approximately 83% male. Study results and limitations: Also showing low normalized T-cell clonal expansion were some of the nonresponders.

The data were produced by immunoSEQ multiplex PCR, yet TCRdb's version contains in-frame clones alone and is incomplete. The top ten hold roughly 0.5% of the sample, which has roughly 93,000 clones, 92% seen once. As for this clone: Its antigen is undetermined.

V was trimmed by 8 bases and J by 5 bases, leaving 14 bases between them. This CDR3 comprises 13 residues. The germline CDR1 and CDR2 sequences are LNHDA and SQIVND (reference sequence). This receptor was taken from an adult with an advanced solid tumor such as melanoma, head and neck, liver or kidney cancer. The specimen comprised CD4+ or CD8+ T cells sorted from blood, sampled in a trial of the OX40 agonist ivuxolimab. The chain joins TRBV19 to TRBJ2-3, with D tentatively TRBD2 (7 bases). The CDR3 spells CASGPGGRDTQYF. DNA for the CDR3: TGTGCCAGTGGCCCGGGGGGCCGAGATACGCAGTATTTT.